This TCR beta chain derives from a study of T cells in severe cutaneous drug reactions (dated 2019 in TCRdb). Some background on the complete study: Between the early 2010s and the late 2010s, patients were recruited from Taiwan, Thailand and a European registry network. Enrollment was limited to patients whose SJS/TEN or DRESS diagnosis was probable or definite according to RegiSCAR criteria. The Naranjo algorithm and the ALDEN drug causality algorithm were used to assign the culprit drug. Blister fluids/cells, PBMC and other biological samples were taken from patients in the acute stage or the recovery stage. The study combined bulk TCR sequencing with single-cell sequencing, quantitative PCR validation, functional assays and transgenic mouse experiments. The libraries were made with iRepertoire multiplex PCR, and the authors referred to a comparison in which iRepertoire and 5' RACE methods, with or without UMI, captured abundant clonotypes to a similar degree. Summary of the overall study and its limitations: The authors noted that whether the public TCR generalizes to SJS/TEN caused by other drugs still needs further study. All seven CBZ-SJS/TEN blister samples contained a public TCRbeta CDR3 (mean approximately 13%), which was undetectable or scarce in tolerant-control and healthy-donor PBMC. A strong increase in TRBV12-4 usage was observed in CBZ-SJS/TEN patients, with averages of roughly 33% in blister cells and about 5% in PBMC.

Sequenced donors were patients with carbamazepine-induced Stevens-Johnson syndrome or toxic epidermal necrolysis (CBZ-SJS/TEN). To search for drug-specific clonotypes, the T cell receptor repertoires of patients with drug-induced severe cutaneous adverse reactions were profiled by next-generation sequencing. RNA was isolated either from blister cells of skin lesions or from peripheral blood mononuclear cells. Library preparation used the iRepertoire multiplex PCR system with TCR subtype-specific primers for both bulk and single-cell sequencing. Multiplex PCR using primers aimed at the V, D and J gene regions produced the bulk TCR beta libraries. Approximately 90-550 ng of RNA per sample was used as input for bulk TCR library preparation. Bulk TCR beta amplicons were sequenced on an Illumina MiSeq. The source study handled its data this way. Sample misassignments and low-quality sequencing reads were filtered out during quality control steps. CDR3 was defined as the amino acids lying between the Y[YFLI]C motif of the V-gene and the [FW]GXGT motif of the J-segment. The IMGT database served as the reference for assigning TRBV and TRBJ genes and CDR3 clonotypes. TRBV expression in each sample was normalized to the mean of the same gene in PBMC from roughly 47 healthy donors. The reads were reprocessed in TCRdb, with one entry per CDR3 protein sequence and no accompanying DNA. TCRdb's processing, not the study's, gives the V and J calls here. The sample table gives some 2,800 distinct CDR3 sequences. Approximately 58% of the sample rests with the top ten.

Of note for this clonotype: The specificity of this receptor is unknown.

Reading from cysteine to phenylalanine, the CDR3 counts 13 amino acids. The DNA is unrecorded. The germline V gene provides CDR1 MNHEY and CDR2 SVGAGI. The sample was cells from a skin blister. The cell subset or site label for this specimen denotes: unsorted cells from skin lesion blisters. The sequence is built from TRBV6-5 and TRBJ2-2; TCRdb selects TRBD2, and the lack of DNA leaves this call unchecked. This TCR came from a human donor with toxic epidermal necrolysis, a severe cutaneous drug reaction. The CDR3 amino acid sequence is: CASSYRGNGELFF.